Shown below are 9 T cell receptor beta chains from a single sample sequenced in a study of blood T cell repertoires in COVID-19. The method was immunoSEQ multiplex PCR; TCRdb's version includes in-frame clones alone and lacks a portion of them. The sample has 220,000 or so clones; approximately 83% are singletons. The sequenced material came from PBMCs or T cells enriched from blood (not recorded which). The origin of the receptors is a woman aged 35 to 49 with acute COVID-19.

This chain links TRBV6-5 with TRBJ2-2; 10 bases match TRBD1. CDR3 length equals 15 residues. V dropped 7 bases and J dropped 2; count of bases not matched to a gene: 4. Germline CDR1 reads MNHEY; CDR2 reads SVGAGI. The CDR3 here is CASKRTGGNTGELFF. In DNA form, the CDR3 reads TGTGCCAGCAAAAGGACAGGGGGAAACACCGGGGAGCTGTTTTTT.

The V and J genes are TRBV5-4 and TRBJ2-1; TRBD2 aligns across 11 bases. The V and J ends lost 2 bases and 5 bases, in that order; junction bases with no gene match: 3. CDR1 and CDR2 (germline): SGHNT, YYREEE (reference sequence). This CDR3 has 15 amino acids. Here the CDR3 DNA reads TGTGCCAGCAGCTTCTCGGGACTAGCGGACAATGAGCAGTTCTTC. It is translated as CASSFSGLADNEQFF.

This chain joins TRBV30 and TRBJ2-5; D unresolved. In germline, CDR1 is GTSNPN, CDR2 SVGIG (reference sequence). The V and J ends lost 3 bases and 4 bases respectively, with 9 bases between them. The CDR3 sequence is 12 residues long. The CDR3 here is CAWSGSAETQYF. The CDR3 DNA sequence: TGTGCCTGGAGCGGCAGCGCAGAGACCCAGTACTTC. The full variable domain, with the rest looked up from reference TRBV30 and TRBJ2-5, is SQTIHQWPATLVQPVGSPLSLECTVEGTSNPNLYWYRQAAGRGLQLLFYSVGIGQISSEVPQNLSASRPQDRQFILSSKKLLLSDSGFYLCAWSGSAETQYFGPGTRLLVL.

This clone appeared a single time. This chain connects TRBV7-9 to TRBJ2-7, with no clear D. The length of the CDR3 is 14 residues. With 2 bases removed from V and 2 bases from J, the gap between germline ends came to 10 bases. Germline V CDR1 and CDR2: SEHNR, FQNEAQ (reference sequence). CDR3 protein: CASSLRSGTYEQYF. The CDR3 bases are TGTGCCAGCAGCTTAAGATCCGGTACCTACGAGCAGTACTTC.

The gene calls are TRBV7-9 and TRBJ1-4; 7 positions match TRBD1. The CDR3 has 15 residues. Germline assignment: CDR1 SEHNR and CDR2 FQNEAQ (reference sequence). Trimming at V came to 2 bases and at J to 4 bases, leaving 4 bases not matched to a gene. The DNA for the CDR3 is TGTGCCAGCAGCTTACTGCCAGGGGGTAATGAAAAACTGTTTTTT. Its protein is CASSLLPGGNEKLFF.

This clone was detected a few times. CDR3: CATSLRGLNEQYF. CDR3 coding DNA: TGTGCCACCAGCCTGAGGGGGCTGAACGAGCAGTACTTC. The rearrangement links TRBV15 to TRBJ2-7; 7 bases fit TRBD1. With V trimmed by 5 bases and J by 5 bases, 6 bases remained unmatched. The CDR3 spans 13 residues. Per germline, CDR1 LNHNV and CDR2 YYDKDF (reference sequence).

This clone is judged medium-sized. The same CDR3 also results from other DNA sequences found in this sample. The chain couples TRBV5-4 to TRBJ2-6, with 9 bases that match TRBD1. CDR1 SGHNT and CDR2 YYREEE come from the germline V gene (reference sequence). Trimming took 7 bases from V and 3 from J; bases not matched to a gene: 11. The CDR3 consists of 17 residues. CDR3 coding DNA: TGTGCCAGCTTGGAGGGACAGGGAGTGGGTGGGGCCAACGTCCTGACTTTC. Translation: CASLEGQGVGGANVLTF.

The genes are TRBV7-6 and TRBJ1-1, with 8 bases identical to TRBD1. CDR3 length: 16 residues. V shed 1 base, J shed 7 bases, and the junction held 11 bases outside the gene matches. Germline CDR1 and CDR2: SGHVS and FNYEAQ. The CDR3 loop reads CASSLEGAGGWNEAFF. The CDR3 nucleotides read TGTGCCAGCAGCTTAGAAGGGGCAGGGGGCTGGAATGAAGCTTTCTTT. The full variable domain, its missing parts supplied by reference TRBV7-6 and TRBJ1-1, is GAGVSQSPRYKVTKRGQDVALRCDPISGHVSLYWYRQALGQGPEFLTYFNYEAQQDKSGLPNDRFSAERPEGSISTLTIQRTEQRDSAMYRCASSLEGAGGWNEAFFGQGTRLTVV.

The chain joins TRBV5-4 to TRBJ1-1, with 8 positions matching TRBD1. This CDR3 region has 15 residues. The V and J ends lost 1 base and 3 bases, in that order; junction bases with no gene match: 5. CDR1 and CDR2 from the germline V gene are SGHNT and YYREEE (reference sequence). In nucleotides, the CDR3 is TGTGCCAGCAGCTTGCAGGGGGCGCTGTACACTGAAGCTTTCTTT. Translating it yields CASSLQGALYTEAFF.